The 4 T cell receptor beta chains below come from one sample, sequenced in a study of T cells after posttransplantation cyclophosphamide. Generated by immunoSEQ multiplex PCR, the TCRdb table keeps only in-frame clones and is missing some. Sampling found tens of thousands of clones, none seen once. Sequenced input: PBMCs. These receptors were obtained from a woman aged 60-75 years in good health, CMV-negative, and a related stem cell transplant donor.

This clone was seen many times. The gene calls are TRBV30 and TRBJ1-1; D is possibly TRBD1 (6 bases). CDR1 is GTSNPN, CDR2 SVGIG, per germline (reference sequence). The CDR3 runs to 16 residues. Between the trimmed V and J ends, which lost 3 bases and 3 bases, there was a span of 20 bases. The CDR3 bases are TGTGCCTGGAGGGGTGACAGGATTCTTTCCTACACTGAAGCTTTCTTT. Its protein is CAWRGDRILSYTEAFF.

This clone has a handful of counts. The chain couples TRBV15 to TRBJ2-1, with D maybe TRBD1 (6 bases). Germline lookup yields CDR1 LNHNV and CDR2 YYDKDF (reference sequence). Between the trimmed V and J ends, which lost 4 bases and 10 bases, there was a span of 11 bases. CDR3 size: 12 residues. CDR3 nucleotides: TGTGCCACCAGCAATTGGGGGCTCGAGCAGTTCTTC. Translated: CATSNWGLEQFF.

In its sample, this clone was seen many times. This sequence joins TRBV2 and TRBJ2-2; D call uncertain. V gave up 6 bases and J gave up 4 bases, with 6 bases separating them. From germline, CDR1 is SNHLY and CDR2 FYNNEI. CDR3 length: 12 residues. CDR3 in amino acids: CASSRRTGELFF. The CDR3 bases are TGTGCCAGCAGCAGGCGCACCGGGGAGCTGTTTTTT.

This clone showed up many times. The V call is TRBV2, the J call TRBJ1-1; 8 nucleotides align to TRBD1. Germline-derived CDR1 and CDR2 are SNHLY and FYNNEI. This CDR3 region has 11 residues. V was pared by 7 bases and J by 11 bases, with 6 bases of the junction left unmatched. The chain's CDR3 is CASKSGQDAFF. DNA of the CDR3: TGTGCCAGCAAGTCGGGACAGGACGCTTTCTTT.